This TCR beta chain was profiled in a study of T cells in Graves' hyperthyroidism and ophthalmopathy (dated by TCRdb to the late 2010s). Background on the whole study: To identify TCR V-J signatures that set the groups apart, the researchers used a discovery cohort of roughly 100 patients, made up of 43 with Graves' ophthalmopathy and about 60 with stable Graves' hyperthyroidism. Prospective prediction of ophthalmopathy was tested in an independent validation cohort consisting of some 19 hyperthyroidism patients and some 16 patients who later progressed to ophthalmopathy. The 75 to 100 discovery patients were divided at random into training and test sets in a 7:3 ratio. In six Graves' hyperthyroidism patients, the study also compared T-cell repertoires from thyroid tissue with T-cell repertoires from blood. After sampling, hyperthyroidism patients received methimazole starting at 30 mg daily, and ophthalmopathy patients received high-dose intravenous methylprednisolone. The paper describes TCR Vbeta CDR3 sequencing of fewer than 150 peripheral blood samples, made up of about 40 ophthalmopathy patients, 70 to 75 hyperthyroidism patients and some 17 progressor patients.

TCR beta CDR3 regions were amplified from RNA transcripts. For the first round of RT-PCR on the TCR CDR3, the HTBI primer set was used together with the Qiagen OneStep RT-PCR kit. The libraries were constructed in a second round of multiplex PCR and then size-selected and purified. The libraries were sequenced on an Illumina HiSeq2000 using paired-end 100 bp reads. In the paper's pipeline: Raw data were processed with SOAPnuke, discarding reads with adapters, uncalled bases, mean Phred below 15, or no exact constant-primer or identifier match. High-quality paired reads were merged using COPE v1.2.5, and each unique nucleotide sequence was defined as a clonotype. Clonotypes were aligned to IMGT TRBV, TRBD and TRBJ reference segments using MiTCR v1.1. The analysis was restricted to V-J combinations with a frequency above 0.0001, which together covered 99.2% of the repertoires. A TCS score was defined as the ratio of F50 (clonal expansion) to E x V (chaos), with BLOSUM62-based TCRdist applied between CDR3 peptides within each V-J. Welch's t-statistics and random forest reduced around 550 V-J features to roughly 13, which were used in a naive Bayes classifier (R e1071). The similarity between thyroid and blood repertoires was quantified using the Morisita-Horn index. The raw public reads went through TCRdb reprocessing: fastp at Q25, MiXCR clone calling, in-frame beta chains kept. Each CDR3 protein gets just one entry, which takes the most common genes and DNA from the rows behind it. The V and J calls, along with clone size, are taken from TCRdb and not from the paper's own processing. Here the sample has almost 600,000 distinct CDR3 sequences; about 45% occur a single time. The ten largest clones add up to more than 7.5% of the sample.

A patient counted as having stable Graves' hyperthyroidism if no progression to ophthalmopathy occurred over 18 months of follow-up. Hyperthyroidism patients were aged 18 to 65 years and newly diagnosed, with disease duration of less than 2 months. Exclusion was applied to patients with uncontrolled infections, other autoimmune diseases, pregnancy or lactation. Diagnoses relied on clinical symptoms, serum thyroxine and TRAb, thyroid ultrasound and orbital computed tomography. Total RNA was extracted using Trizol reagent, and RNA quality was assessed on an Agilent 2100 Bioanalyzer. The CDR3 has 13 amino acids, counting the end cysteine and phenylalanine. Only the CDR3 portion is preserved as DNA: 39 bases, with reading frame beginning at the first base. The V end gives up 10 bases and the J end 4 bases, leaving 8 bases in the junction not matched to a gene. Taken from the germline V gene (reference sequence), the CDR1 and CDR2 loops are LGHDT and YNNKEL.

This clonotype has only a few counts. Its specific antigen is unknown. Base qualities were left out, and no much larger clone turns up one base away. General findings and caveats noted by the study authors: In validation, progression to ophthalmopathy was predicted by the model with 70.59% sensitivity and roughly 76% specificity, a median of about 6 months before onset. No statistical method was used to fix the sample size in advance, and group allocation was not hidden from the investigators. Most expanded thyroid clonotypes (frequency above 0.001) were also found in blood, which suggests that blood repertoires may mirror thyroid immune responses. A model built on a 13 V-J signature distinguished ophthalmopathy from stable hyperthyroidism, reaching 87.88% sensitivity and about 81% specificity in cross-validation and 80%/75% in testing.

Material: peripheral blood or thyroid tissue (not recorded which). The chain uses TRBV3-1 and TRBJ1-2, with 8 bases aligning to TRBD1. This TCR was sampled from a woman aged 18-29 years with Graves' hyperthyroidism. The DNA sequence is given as TGTGCCACAAATGACAGGGGCGGCTATGGCTACACCTTC. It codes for CATNDRGGYGYTF.